This entry describes one T cell receptor (beta chain). Antigen unknown. Looked up from germline, CDR1 is LNHDA and CDR2 is SQIVND (reference sequence). CDR3 length: 18 residues. The V gene lost 3 bases and the J gene lost 0 bases, with 18 bases spanning the gap. Patients underwent thyroid surgery, and none had received any treatment before it. This sample was included in a study of metastatic and nonmetastatic thyroid tumors. Looking at the study overall: Repertoires were compared across blood and tumor or nodule tissue from malignant and benign thyroid patients.

Study-wide results and caveats: Significantly higher TCR beta diversity was reportedly seen in malignant thyroid tumors than benign nodules, in blood and tumor.

Authors' processing steps: For papillary thyroid cancer, a distant-metastasis classifier was constructed from CDR3 differences observed across clinicopathological groups. MiXCR re-clonotyped the PCR reads for TCRdb. What appears here as the V and J calls and clone size reflects TCRdb's work, not the paper's. The sample has tens of thousands of clones, roughly an eighth seen once; the top ten hold approximately 25%. This clonotype was obtained from a female donor with papillary thyroid cancer or a benign thyroid nodule (not recorded which). Some clones in this sample may be carry-over from other donors' samples. The J gene is TRBJ2-1, the V gene TRBV19; TRBD1 might be the D (5 bases). Material: blood. The CDR3: CASSMPFSDSHSYNEQFF. The DNA for the CDR3 is TGTGCCAGTAGTATGCCCTTCTCCGACAGCCACTCCTACAATGAGCAGTTCTTC.